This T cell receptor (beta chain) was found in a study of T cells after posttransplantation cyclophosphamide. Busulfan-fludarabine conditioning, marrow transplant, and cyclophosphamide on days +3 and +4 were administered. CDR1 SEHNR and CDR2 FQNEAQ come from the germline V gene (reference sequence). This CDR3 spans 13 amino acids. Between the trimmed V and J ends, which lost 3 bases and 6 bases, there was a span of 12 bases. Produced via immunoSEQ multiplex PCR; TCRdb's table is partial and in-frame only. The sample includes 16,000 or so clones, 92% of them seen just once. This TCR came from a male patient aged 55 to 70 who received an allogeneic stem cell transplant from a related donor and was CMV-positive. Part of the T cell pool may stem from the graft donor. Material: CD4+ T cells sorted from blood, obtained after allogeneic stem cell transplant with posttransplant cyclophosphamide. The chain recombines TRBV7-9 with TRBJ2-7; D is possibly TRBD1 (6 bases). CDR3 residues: CASSFLGGIEQYF. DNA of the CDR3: TGTGCCAGCAGCTTCCTAGGGGGTATCGAGCAGTACTTC.